Here is one T cell receptor beta chain with its context. The participants were between roughly 18 and 89 years old and came from about two dozen US areas. Sequenced by immunoSEQ multiplex PCR; TCRdb stores in-frame clones only, minus some. The sample records around 200,000 clones, nearly 90% being singletons. The germline V gene has CDR1 GTSNPN and CDR2 SVGIG (reference sequence). The CDR3 runs 13 residues. The ends lost 2 bases at V and 5 bases at J; junction bases unmatched: 6. This sample was included in a study of blood T cell repertoires in COVID-19. Study information: Sites in the United States, Italy and Spain provided acute and convalescent COVID-19 samples. In each case, the material was cDNA or gDNA derived from T cells, B-cell-depleted T cells, or PBMCs.

Sequenced sample: PBMCs or T cells enriched from blood (not recorded which). This receptor was identified in a woman between 35 and 50 years old with acute COVID-19. The chain combines TRBV30 with TRBJ2-7, with 7 nucleotides matching TRBD1. The CDR3 sequence: CAWSLTGVNEQYF. Here the CDR3 DNA reads TGTGCCTGGAGTCTTACAGGGGTAAACGAGCAGTACTTC.